Listed below are T cell receptor beta chains from one sample, sequenced in a study of T cell responses to AZD1222 COVID-19 vaccine. Sequencing was performed with immunoSEQ multiplex PCR; in TCRdb, only in-frame clones are kept and a portion is missing. Of 130,000 to 150,000 clones in the sample, about nine tenths were seen once. The source was peripheral blood, collected on day 0 of MenACWY control vaccination. These receptors originate from an adult in good health. CDR3s leave out the opening cysteine and the closing phenylalanine or tryptophan. Each record gives: D gene, V gene, J gene, CDR3 protein. A D gene is named only where the DNA matches it firmly.

>.|TRBV18|TRBJ1-5
ASSPTGAGNQPQH
>.|TRBV7-2|TRBJ1-1
ASSFGSANTEAF
>TRBD2|TRBV11-2|TRBJ2-1
ASSLGVLAGDSRNEQF
>.|TRBV5-1|TRBJ2-1
ASSPTESSYNEQF
>TRBD2|TRBV19|TRBJ2-1
ASSIGLAGAWNEQF
>TRBD1|TRBV9|TRBJ2-2
ASSVEVQGATGELF
>.|TRBV11-2|TRBJ1-1
ASSLASGSVQAF
>.|TRBV27|TRBJ1-5
ASSAGAVGNQPQH
>.|TRBV24-1|TRBJ2-2
ATSVTLYDRTNTGELF
>.|TRBV6-6|TRBJ2-6
ASSRGQSSGANVLT
>TRBD1|TRBV9|TRBJ2-3
ASSVGAGGLTDTQY
>TRBD1|TRBV30|TRBJ1-1
AWRPHGTAQAF
>.|TRBV11-2|TRBJ1-2
ASRKNRAQIGYT
>TRBD2|TRBV4-2|TRBJ2-7
ASSQGRAGRLGDSEQY
>TRBD2|TRBV29-1|TRBJ2-1
SVAYRLAVGEQF
>TRBD2|TRBV7-9|TRBJ2-3
ASSQRGSSTDTQY
>.|TRBV23-1|TRBJ2-7
ASSQSGGYEQY
>.|TRBV21-1|TRBJ1-3
ASSKGTGDASGNTIY
>.|TRBV5-1|TRBJ2-2
ASSLGLLNTGELF
>.|TRBV19|TRBJ1-4
ASSQQTWGGVNEKLF
>TRBD1|TRBV9|TRBJ1-1
ASSPGRGHTEAF
>.|TRBV27|TRBJ1-2
ASSYAGNYGYT
>TRBD1|TRBV15|TRBJ1-1
ATSRDLTGGSAF
>.|TRBV19|TRBJ2-1
ASNLRGGLYNEQF
>TRBD1|TRBV2|TRBJ1-2
ASRPPTGRLEGYT
>TRBD1|TRBV7-2|TRBJ1-2
ASRTWTGGDGYT
>.|TRBV4-3|TRBJ1-1
ASSQDGSTKAEAF
>.|TRBV4-2|TRBJ2-2
ASSQRDSTGELF
>TRBD1|TRBV19|TRBJ1-1
ASSIDRLTGLGTEAF
>TRBD1|TRBV6-2/TRBV6-3|TRBJ1-6
ASSWDSGGSPLH
>TRBD2|TRBV19|TRBJ2-5
ASSMPGGTQETQY
>TRBD2|TRBV29-1|TRBJ2-5
SVTLAGDLETQY
>TRBD2|TRBV5-1|TRBJ2-1
ASSGWTSGSNEQF
>.|TRBV7-9|TRBJ1-1
ASSPLLGSTEAF
>TRBD1|TRBV28|TRBJ2-7
ASSSQGTGYEQY
>.|TRBV6-5|TRBJ1-2
ASSYLGVGYGYT
>.|TRBV3-1/TRBV3-2|TRBJ1-6
ASSQVGSDSPLH